This T cell receptor (beta chain) was obtained from a study of CD8+ T cells in alopecia areata. This clone was seen repeatedly, ten times or more. The germline gives CDR1 MRHNA, CDR2 SNTAGT. J was trimmed by 1 base and V by 3 bases; bases with no gene match: 4. The CDR3 extends over 16 amino acids. Once RNA had been extracted, it was reverse transcribed into cDNA to act as the sequencing template. Measured with immunoSEQ multiplex PCR; TCRdb has only the in-frame clones, and not every one. In the table there are under 150,000 clones, about 51% of which are singletons. The chain has TRBV6-4 and TRBJ2-3; 10 bases are shared with TRBD2. The sequenced material came from NKG2D-low CD8+ T cells sorted from blood. The receptor was isolated from a human donor with alopecia areata. CDR3 region: CASSETGTSGTDTQYF. The CDR3 DNA follows: TGTGCCAGCAGTGAAACCGGGACTAGCGGCACAGATACGCAGTATTTT.